The T cell receptor beta chain under discussion was sequenced for a study of Ad26.COV2.S vaccination and SARS-CoV-2 variants. Generated by immunoSEQ multiplex PCR, the TCRdb table keeps only in-frame clones and is missing some. The repertoire holds around 450,000 clones, with roughly nine tenths as singletons. The CDR3 totals 15 residues. The V and J ends lost 0 bases and 0 bases respectively, with 9 bases between them. Germline V gene sequence: CDR1 GTSNPN, CDR2 SVGIG (reference sequence). Treatment meaning: roughly 20 received Ad26.COV2.S at low or high dose, single or two shots; roughly five received placebo; per-sample allocation not given. The investigators took samples on day 63 after the first vaccine or placebo injection. An Ad26 vector was used to express Wuhan-strain SARS-CoV-2 spike as the vaccine.

This receptor was obtained from a person aged 18 to 59 who received the Ad26.COV2.S COVID-19 vaccine or a placebo. This material consisted of peripheral blood, taken in a trial of Ad26.COV2.S vaccine versus placebo. This chain connects TRBV30 to TRBJ1-3; D unresolved. The CDR3 DNA follows: TGTGCCTGGAGTGTACGTAGAAGCTCTGGAAACACCATATATTTT. Translating it yields CAWSVRRSSGNTIYF. The whole variable domain, remainder taken from reference TRBV30 and TRBJ1-3, is SQTIHQWPATLVQPVGSPLSLECTVEGTSNPNLYWYRQAAGRGLQLLFYSVGIGQISSEVPQNLSASRPQDRQFILSSKKLLLSDSGFYLCAWSVRRSSGNTIYFGEGSWLTVV.